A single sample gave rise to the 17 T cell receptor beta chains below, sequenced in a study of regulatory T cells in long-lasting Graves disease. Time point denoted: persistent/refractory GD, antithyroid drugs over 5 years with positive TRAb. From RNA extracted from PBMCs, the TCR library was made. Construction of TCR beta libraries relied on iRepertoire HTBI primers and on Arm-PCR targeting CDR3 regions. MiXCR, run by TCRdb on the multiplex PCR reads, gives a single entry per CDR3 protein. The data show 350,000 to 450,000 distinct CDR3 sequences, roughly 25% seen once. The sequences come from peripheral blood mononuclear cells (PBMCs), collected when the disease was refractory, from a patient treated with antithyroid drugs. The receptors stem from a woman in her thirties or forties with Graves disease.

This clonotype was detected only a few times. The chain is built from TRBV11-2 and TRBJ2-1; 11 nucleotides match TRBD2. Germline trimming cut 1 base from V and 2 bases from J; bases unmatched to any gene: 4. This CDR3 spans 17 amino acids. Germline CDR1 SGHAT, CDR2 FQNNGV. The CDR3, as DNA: TGTGCCAGCAGCTTAGTAGGGGGACTAGCGGCCTACAATGAGCAGTTCTTC. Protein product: CASSLVGGLAAYNEQFF. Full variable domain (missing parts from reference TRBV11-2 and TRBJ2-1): EAGVAQSPRYKIIEKRQSVAFWCNPISGHATLYWYQQILGQGPKLLIQFQNNGVVDDSQLPKDRFSAERLKGVDSTLKIQPAKLEDSAVYLCASSLVGGLAAYNEQFFGPGTRLTVL.

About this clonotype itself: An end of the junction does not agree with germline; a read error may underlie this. The CDR3 loop is CAGSRTGYEQYF. The CDR3 DNA reads as TGTGCCGGCAGCCGGACCGGCTACGAGCAGTACTTC. V usage is TRBV11-2 and J usage is TRBJ2-7; D call uncertain. Germline CDR1 is SGHAT and CDR2 is FQNNGV. There are 12 residues in the CDR3.

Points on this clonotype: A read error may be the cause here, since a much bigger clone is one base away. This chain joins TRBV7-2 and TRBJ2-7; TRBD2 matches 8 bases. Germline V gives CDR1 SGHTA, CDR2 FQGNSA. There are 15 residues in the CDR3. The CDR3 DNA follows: TGTGCCAGCAGCTTAGAAGCGGGGGAGACCTACGAGCAGTCCTTC. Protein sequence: CASSLEAGETYEQSF.

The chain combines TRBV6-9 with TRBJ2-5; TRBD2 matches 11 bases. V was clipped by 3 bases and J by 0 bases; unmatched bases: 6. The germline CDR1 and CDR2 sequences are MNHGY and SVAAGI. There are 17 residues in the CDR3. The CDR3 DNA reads TGTGCCAGCAGTTACGGATTAGCGGGAGGGAACCAAGAGACCCAGTACTTC. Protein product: CASSYGLAGGNQETQYF.

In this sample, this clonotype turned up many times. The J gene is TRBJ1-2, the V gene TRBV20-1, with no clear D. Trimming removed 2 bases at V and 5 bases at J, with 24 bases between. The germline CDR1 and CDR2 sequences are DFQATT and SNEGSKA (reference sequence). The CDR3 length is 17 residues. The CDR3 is CSARPEGAPRSRYGYTF. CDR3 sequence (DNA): TGCAGTGCTAGACCCGAGGGCGCTCCCCGGAGTCGATATGGCTACACCTTC.

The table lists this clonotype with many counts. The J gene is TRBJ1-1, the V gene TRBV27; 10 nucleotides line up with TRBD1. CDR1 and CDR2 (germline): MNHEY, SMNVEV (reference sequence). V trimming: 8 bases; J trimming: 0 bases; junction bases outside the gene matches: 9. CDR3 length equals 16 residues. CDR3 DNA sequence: TGTGCCAGCCATCGACAGGGGGCGGCTATGAACACTGAAGCTTTCTTT. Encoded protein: CASHRQGAAMNTEAFF.

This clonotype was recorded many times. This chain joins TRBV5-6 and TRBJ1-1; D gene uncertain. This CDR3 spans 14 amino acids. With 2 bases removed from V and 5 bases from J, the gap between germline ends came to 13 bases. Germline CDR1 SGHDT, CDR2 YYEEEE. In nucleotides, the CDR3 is TGTGCCAGCAGCTTCCGGGGTGATTGGACTGAAGCTTTCTTT. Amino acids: CASSFRGDWTEAFF.

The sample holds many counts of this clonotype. CDR3 in amino acids: CASSLNTDTQYF. The DNA for the CDR3 is TGCGCCAGCAGCTTAAACACAGATACGCAGTATTTT. This sequence joins TRBV5-1 and TRBJ2-3; D gene unclear. The germline V gene encodes CDR1 SGHRS and CDR2 YFSETQ. Trimming shortened V by 2 bases and J by 2 bases, and 3 bases separated the two germline ends. This CDR3 has 12 amino acids.

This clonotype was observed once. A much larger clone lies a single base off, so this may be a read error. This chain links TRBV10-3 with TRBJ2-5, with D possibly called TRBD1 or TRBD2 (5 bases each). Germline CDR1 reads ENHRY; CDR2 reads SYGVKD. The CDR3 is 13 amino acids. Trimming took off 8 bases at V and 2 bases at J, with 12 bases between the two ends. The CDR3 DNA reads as TGTGCCATCGACCCGGGACCTCAAGAGACCCAGTACTTC. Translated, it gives CAIDPGPQETQYF.

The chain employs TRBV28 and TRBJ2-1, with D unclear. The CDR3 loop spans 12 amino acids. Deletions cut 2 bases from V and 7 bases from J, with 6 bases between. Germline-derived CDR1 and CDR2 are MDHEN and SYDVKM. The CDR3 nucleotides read TGTGCCAGCAGTTTAAATGAGAATGAGCAGTTCTTC. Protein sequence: CASSLNENEQFF.

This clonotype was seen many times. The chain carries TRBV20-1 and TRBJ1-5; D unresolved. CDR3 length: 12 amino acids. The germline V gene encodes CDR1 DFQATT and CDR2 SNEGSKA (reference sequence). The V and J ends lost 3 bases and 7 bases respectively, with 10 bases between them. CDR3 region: CSASGLKQPQHF. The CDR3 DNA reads TGCAGTGCTAGTGGTTTGAAGCAGCCCCAGCATTTT.

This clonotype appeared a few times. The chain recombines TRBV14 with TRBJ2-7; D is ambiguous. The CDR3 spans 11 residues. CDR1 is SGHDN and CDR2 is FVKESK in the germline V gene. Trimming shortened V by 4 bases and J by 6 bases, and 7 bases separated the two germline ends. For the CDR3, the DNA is TGTGCCAGCAGCCGTGGCCCCGAGCAGTACTTC. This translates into CASSRGPEQYF.

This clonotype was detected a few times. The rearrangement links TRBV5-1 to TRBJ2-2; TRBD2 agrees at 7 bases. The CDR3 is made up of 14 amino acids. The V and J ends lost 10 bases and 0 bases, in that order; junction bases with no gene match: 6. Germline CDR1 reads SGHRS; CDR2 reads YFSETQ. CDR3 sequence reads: CADRAGPNTGELFF. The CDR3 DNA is TGCGCCGACAGAGCGGGACCGAACACCGGGGAGCTGTTTTTT.

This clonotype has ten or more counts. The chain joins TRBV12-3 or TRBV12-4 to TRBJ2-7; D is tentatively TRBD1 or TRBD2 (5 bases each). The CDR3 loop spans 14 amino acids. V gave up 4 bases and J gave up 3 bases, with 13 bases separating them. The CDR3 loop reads CASSSLGTGYEQYF. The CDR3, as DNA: TGTGCCAGCAGTTCCCTCGGGACGGGCTACGAGCAGTACTTC.

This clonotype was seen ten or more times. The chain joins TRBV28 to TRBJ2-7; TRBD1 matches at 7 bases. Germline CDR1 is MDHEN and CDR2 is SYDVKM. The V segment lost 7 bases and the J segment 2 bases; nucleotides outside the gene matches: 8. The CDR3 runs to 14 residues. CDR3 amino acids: CASIEDRPPYEQYF. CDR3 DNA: TGTGCCAGCATCGAGGACAGGCCACCCTACGAGCAGTACTTC.

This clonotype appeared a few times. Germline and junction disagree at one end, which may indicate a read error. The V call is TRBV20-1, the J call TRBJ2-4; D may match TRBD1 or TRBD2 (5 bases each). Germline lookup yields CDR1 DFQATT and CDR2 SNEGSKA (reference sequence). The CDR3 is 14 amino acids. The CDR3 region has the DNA TGCAGTGCTCGAGATGGGGGAAAGGGAAACATTCAGTACTTC. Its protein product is CSARDGGKGNIQYF.

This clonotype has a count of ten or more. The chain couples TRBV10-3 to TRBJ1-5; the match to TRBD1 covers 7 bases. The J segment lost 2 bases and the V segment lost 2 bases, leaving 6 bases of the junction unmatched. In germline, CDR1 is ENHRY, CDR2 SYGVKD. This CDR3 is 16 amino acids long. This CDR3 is CAISEPGQAGNQPQHF. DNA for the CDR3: TGTGCCATCAGTGAGCCAGGACAGGCCGGCAATCAGCCCCAGCATTTT.